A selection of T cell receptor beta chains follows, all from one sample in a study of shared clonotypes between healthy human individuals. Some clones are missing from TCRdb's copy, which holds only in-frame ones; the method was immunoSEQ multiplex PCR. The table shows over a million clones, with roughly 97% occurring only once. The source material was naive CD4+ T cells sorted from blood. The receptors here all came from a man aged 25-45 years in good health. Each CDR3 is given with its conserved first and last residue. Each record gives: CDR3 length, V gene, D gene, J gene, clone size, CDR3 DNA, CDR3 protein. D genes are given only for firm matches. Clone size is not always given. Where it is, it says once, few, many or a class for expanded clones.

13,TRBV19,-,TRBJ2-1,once,TGTGCCAGTAGGATCGGGACTCACAATGAGCAGTTCTTC,CASRIGTHNEQFF
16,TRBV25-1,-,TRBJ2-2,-,TGTGCCAGCAGTGATTGGCTAGCCGGAGACACCGGGGAGCTGTTTTTT,CASSDWLAGDTGELFF
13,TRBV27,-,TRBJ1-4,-,TGTGCCAGCAGTTTACTGGACGGAGAAAAACTGTTTTTT,CASSLLDGEKLFF
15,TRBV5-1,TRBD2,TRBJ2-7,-,TGCGCCAGCAGCTTGACGGGAGGGGGCTCCTACGAGCAGTACTTC,CASSLTGGGSYEQYF
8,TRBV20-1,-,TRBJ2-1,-,TGCAGTGCTGGTGAGCAGTTCTTC,CSAGEQFF
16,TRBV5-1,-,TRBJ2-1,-,TGCGCCAGCAGCTTGTTAGCGGTAGGCGGAAGAGGGGAGCAGTTCTTC,CASSLLAVGGRGEQFF
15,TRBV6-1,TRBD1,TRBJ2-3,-,TGTGCCAGCAGTGGTAAGACAGGGATCGTAAATACGCAGTATTTT,CASSGKTGIVNTQYF
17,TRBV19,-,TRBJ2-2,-,TGTGCCAGTAGTATCTCTCTCGGGAGCTGGAGGGCCGGGGAGCTGTTTTTT,CASSISLGSWRAGELFF
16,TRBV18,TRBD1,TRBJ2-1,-,TGTGCCAGCTCACCAGCTCGGACAGGCGATACGAGCTCGGAGTTCTTC,CASSPARTGDTSSEFF
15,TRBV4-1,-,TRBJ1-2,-,TGCGCCAGCAGCCACCCCCCCAGAACTAACTATGGCTACACCTTC,CASSHPPRTNYGYTF
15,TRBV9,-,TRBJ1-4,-,TGTGCCAGCAGCGGACCACGGGACACGGAGGGAAAACTGTTTTTT,CASSGPRDTEGKLFF
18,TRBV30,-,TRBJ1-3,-,TGTGCCTGGAGTCTATGGGCCGGGACTCCCTCGCGGGGAAACACCATATATTTT,CAWSLWAGTPSRGNTIYF
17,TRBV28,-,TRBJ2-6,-,TGTGCCAGCATTCCAGGACCGGGAACCTCTGGGGCCAACGTCCTGACTTTC,CASIPGPGTSGANVLTF
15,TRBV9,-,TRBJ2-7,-,TGTGCCAGCAGCGTAAAGTGGGGGGACTCCTACGAGCAGTACTTC,CASSVKWGDSYEQYF
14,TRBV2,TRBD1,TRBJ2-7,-,TGTGCCAGCAGTGGGGGACAGGCCACCTACGAGCAGTACTTC,CASSGGQATYEQYF
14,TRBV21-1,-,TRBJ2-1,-,TGTGCCAGCACTTGGGGACGGAATTACAATGAGCAGTTCTTC,CASTWGRNYNEQFF
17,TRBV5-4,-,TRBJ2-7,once,TGTGCCAGCAGCTTGGCCAGAGGACAGCTCAACTCCTACGAGCAGTACTTC,CASSLARGQLNSYEQYF
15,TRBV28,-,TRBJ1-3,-,TGTGCCAGCATGGGGGGGGCAAGCTCTGGAAACACCATATATTTT,CASMGGASSGNTIYF
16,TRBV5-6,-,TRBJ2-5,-,TGTGCCAGCAGCAGAATTCTAGCGTCGTACCAAGAGACCCAGTACTTC,CASSRILASYQETQYF
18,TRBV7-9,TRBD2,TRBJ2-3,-,TGTGCCAGCAGCCCGGGGACTAGCGGGACCCTAGCTGGGGATACGCAGTATTTT,CASSPGTSGTLAGDTQYF
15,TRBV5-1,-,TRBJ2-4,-,TGCGCCAGCAGCTCACCCAGGACGGGCCCTGGCATTCAGTACTTC,CASSSPRTGPGIQYF
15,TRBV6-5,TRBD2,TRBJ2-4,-,TGTGCCAGCAGCACGCCCAGCGGGAGAGAAAACATTCAGTACTTC,CASSTPSGRENIQYF
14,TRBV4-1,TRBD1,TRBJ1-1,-,TGCGCCAGCAGCCAACCTACAGGGGTCCCAGAAGCTTTCTTT,CASSQPTGVPEAFF